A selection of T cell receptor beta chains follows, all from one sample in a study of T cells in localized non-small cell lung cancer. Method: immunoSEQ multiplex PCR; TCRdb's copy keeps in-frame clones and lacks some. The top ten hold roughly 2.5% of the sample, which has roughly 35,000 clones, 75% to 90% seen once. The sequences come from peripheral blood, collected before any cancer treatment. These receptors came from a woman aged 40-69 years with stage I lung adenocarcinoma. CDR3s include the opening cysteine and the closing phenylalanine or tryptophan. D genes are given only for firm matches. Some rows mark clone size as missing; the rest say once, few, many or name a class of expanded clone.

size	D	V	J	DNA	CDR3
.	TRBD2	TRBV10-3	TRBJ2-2	TGTGCCATCAGTCAGGGGGACCGACTAGCGGCGACCGGGGAGCTGTTTTTT	CAISQGDRLAATGELFF
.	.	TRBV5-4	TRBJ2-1	TGTGCCAGCAGCTTATACTGGGGGCTGGGGAGTGAGCAGTTCTTC	CASSLYWGLGSEQFF
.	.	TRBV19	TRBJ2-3	TGTGCCAGTAGTAGGAACCGGGATACGCAGTATTTT	CASSRNRDTQYF
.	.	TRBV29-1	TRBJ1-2	TGCAGCGTTGAAGCACAGGGAGGAGGCTACACCTTC	CSVEAQGGGYTF
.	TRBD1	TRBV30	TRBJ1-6	TGTGCCGCCAATGGGAACAGGGGTACCTATAATTCACCCCTCCACTTT	CAANGNRGTYNSPLHF
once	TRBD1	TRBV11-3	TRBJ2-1	TGTGCCAGCAGCTTAGAGGCAGGGGGCAGGCATGAGCAGTTCTTC	CASSLEAGGRHEQFF
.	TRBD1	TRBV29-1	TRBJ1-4	TGCAGCGTTCAGGGGGCGGTCGAAAAACTGTTTTTT	CSVQGAVEKLFF
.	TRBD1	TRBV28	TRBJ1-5	TGTGCCAGCAGTTCCATCTGGACAGGGTCGTATAGCAATCAGCCCCAGCATTTT	CASSSIWTGSYSNQPQHF
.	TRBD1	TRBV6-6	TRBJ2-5	TGTGCCAGCAGTTACGGGACAGGGGAAGAGACCCAGTACTTC	CASSYGTGEETQYF
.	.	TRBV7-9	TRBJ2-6	TGTGCCAGCAGCTTAGTGAAGCAGGGAGCTGGGGCCAACGTCCTGACTTTC	CASSLVKQGAGANVLTF
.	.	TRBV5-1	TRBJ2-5	TGCGCCAGCAGCTTGGGGCAGGGCCTGGAGACCCAGTACTTC	CASSLGQGLETQYF
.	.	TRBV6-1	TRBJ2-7	TGTGCCAGCAGTGAAGGTAGGGCCTACGAGCAGTACTTC	CASSEGRAYEQYF
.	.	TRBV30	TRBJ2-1	TGTGCCTGGAGTGAGGGGGCAAGACTAGGGAGCTCCCTCTTC	CAWSEGARLGSSLF
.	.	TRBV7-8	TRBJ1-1	TGTGCCAGCAGCCCCGGCTCAGCAGAGAACACTGAAGCTTTCTTT	CASSPGSAENTEAFF
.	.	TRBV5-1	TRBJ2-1	TGCGCCAGCAGCCGGCCGGTGGAATACAATGAGCAGTTCTTC	CASSRPVEYNEQFF
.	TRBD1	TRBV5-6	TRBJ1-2	TGTGCCAGCTGGGGGACAGCGGGTGGCTACACCTTC	CASWGTAGGYTF
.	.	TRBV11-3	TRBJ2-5	TGTGCCAGCAGCTTATCTGGACGGGAAGAGACCCAGTACTTC	CASSLSGREETQYF
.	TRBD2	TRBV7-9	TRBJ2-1	TGTGCCAGCAGCTTAGGTAGTAGCGGGGCACCGACAGAGCAGTTCTTC	CASSLGSSGAPTEQFF
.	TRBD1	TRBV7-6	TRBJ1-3	TGTGCCAGCAGCCCTTCGAAACAGGGGCGAAAGGGAAACACCATATATTTT	CASSPSKQGRKGNTIYF
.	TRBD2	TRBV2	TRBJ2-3	TGTGCCAGCAGTAATGGGACTAGCGGTCCGAGTACGCAGTATTTT	CASSNGTSGPSTQYF
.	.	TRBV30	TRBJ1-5	TGTGCCTGGAGCCCCCTAGGAAGCTATAGCAATCAGCCCCAGCATTTT	CAWSPLGSYSNQPQHF
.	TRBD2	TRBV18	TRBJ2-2	TGTGCCAGCTCACCCCGACTAGCGACAGACACCGGGGAGCTGTTTTTT	CASSPRLATDTGELFF
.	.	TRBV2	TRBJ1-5	TGTGCCAGCACGTGGGGGGGTCTACAGCCCCAGCATTTT	CASTWGGLQPQHF
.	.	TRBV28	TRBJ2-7	TGTGCCAGCAGCCCGGCGCAGGGCTCCTACGAGCAGTACTTC	CASSPAQGSYEQYF
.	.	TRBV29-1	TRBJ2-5	TGCAGCGTTGATAAGGGCCCTCAAGAGACCCAGTACTTC	CSVDKGPQETQYF
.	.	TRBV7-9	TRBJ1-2	TGTGCCAGCAGCTTACGGAACAACTATGGCTACACCTTC	CASSLRNNYGYTF
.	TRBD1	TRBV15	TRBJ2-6	TGTGCCACCAGCAAAGAGGGACAGACCTCTGGGGCCAACGTCCTGACTTTC	CATSKEGQTSGANVLTF
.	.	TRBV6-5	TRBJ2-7	TGTGCCGCGAGTCAGGGCTACGAGCAGTACTTC	CAASQGYEQYF
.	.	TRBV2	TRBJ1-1	TGTGCCAGCAGTGATCCCGTCTCTGAAGCTTTCTTT	CASSDPVSEAFF
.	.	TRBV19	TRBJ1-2	TGTGCCAGTAGTACCTCATGGGACGGGATCTATGGCTACACCTTC	CASSTSWDGIYGYTF
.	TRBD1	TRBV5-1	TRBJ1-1	TGCGCCAGCAGCGTTAGAGGTGGAGGGGGCTTGATGAACACTGAAGCTTTCTTT	CASSVRGGGGLMNTEAFF
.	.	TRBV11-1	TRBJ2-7	TGTGCCAGCAGCTTCGGAGGGATGGCCTACGAGCAGTACTTC	CASSFGGMAYEQYF
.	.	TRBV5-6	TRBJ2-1	TGTGCCAGCAGCCACCCACTCCGGTCGGGCGACTTGGCGAATGAGCAGTTCTTC	CASSHPLRSGDLANEQFF
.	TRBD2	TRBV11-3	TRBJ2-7	TGTGCCAGCACCCCCCGGCCAGCGGGAGACAACGAGCAGTACTTC	CASTPRPAGDNEQYF
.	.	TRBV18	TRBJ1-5	TGTGCCAGCTCACGCGAGGGGGGTCAGCCCCAGCATTTT	CASSREGGQPQHF
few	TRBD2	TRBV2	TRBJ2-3	TGTGCCAGCAGGCCGGGACTAGCGGGGCCTAGTACGCAGTATTTT	CASRPGLAGPSTQYF
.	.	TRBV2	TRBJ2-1	TGTGCCAGCAGTAGCCAAGGGACAACCAATGAGCAGTTCTTC	CASSSQGTTNEQFF
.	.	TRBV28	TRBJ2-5	TGTGCCAGCAGTCGGGGTTTGATGGAGACCCAGTACTTC	CASSRGLMETQYF
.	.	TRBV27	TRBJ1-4	TGTGCCAGCAGTTTCTCGGGCGCGCTCGGGGGTCGTGAAAAACTGTTTTTT	CASSFSGALGGREKLFF
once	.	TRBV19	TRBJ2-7	TGTGCCACCCTTGGGATCGGGGGCTCTTACGAGCAGTACTTC	CATLGIGGSYEQYF
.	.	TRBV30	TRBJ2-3	TGTGCCTGGAGTGTAGAGGGGCTCACAGATACGCAGTATTTT	CAWSVEGLTDTQYF
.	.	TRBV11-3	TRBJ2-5	TGTGCCAGCAGCTTAGGGGCCACGGGGGCCGGCGAGACCCAGTACTTC	CASSLGATGAGETQYF
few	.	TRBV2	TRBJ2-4	TGTGCCAGCAGTGGGGGTGGCACATCTGGAGCCAAAAACATTCAGTACTTC	CASSGGGTSGAKNIQYF
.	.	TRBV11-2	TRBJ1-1	TGTGCCAGCAGCTTAGCACAGGACCCATTGGGAACTGAAGCTTTCTTT	CASSLAQDPLGTEAFF
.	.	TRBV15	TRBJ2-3	TGTGCCACCAGCAGAGTAGGAGGGGGGGGTGGCACAGATACGCAGTATTTT	CATSRVGGGGGTDTQYF
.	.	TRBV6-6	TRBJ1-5	TGTGCCAGCAGCCAGCAGGTGACAAATCAGCCCCAGCATTTT	CASSQQVTNQPQHF
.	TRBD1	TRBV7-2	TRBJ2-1	TGTGCCAGCAGCACGGGGACAGGACCCCCGAACAATGAGCAGTTCTTC	CASSTGTGPPNNEQFF
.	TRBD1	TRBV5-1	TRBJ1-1	TGCGCCAGCAGCTACAGGGGGCATAGCACTGAAGCTTTCTTT	CASSYRGHSTEAFF
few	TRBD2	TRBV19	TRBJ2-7	TGTGCCAGTAGTCCGGGGCCTAGCGGGAGCGGCGACGAGCAGTACTTC	CASSPGPSGSGDEQYF
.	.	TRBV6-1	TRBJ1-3	TGTGCCAGCAGTTGGGATACCATATATTTT	CASSWDTIYF